Following are 30 T cell receptor beta chains from one sample sequenced in a study of a mutant IDH1 vaccine in newly diagnosed glioma. No cognate antigen is known for these TCRs. Time point given: week 35, safety follow-up. Topical imiquimod was applied with each vaccine dose, which held 300 ug of mutant IDH1 20-mer peptide. The assay was immunoSEQ multiplex PCR, and TCRdb's table has in-frame clones only and misses some. The profile shows tens of thousands of clones, less than 90% of them singletons. The sequenced sample was PBMCs, obtained from a glioma patient whose treatment included an IDH1 peptide vaccine. The origin of the receptors is a young man with glioma.

The chain recombines TRBV6-5 with TRBJ1-2; TRBD1 is a possible D gene (5 bases). CDR3 length equals 13 residues. Trimming took off 2 bases at V and 7 bases at J, with 11 bases between the two ends. Germline lookup yields CDR1 MNHEY and CDR2 SVGAGI. CDR3 region: CASSYGGIAGYTF. The CDR3 DNA reads as TGTGCCAGCAGTTACGGGGGTATTGCTGGCTACACCTTC.

This clone has just a few counts. The chain uses TRBV7-2 and TRBJ1-1; D gene unclear. The germline CDR1 and CDR2 sequences are SGHTA and FQGNSA. V lost 1 base, J lost 4 bases, and 7 bases lay in between. CDR3 size: 13 residues. CDR3 bases: TGTGCCAGCAGCTTAGTTCTTCGCACTGAAGCTTTCTTT. Protein: CASSLVLRTEAFF.

This chain links TRBV15 with TRBJ1-1; weak D call: TRBD1 (6 bases). V lost 1 base, J lost 11 bases, and 11 bases lay in between. CDR3 size: 12 residues. The germline V gene encodes CDR1 LNHNV and CDR2 YYDKDF (reference sequence). Here the CDR3 reads CATSRVGGSAFF. The CDR3 DNA sequence: TGTGCCACCAGCAGAGTCGGGGGCTCCGCTTTCTTT.

This clone occurred a few times. The V gene is TRBV5-1, the J gene TRBJ2-6; D possibly corresponds to TRBD1 (6 bases). CDR1 is SGHRS and CDR2 is YFSETQ in the germline V gene. The V gene lost 3 bases and the J gene lost 4 bases, with 11 bases spanning the gap. The CDR3 sequence is 15 residues long. In nucleotides, the CDR3 is TGCGCCAGCAGCTCCACAGGGCCAGGGGCCAACGTCCTGACTTTC. This gives the protein CASSSTGPGANVLTF.

Remarks on this clone: Compared with germline, one end of the junction differs, possibly owing to a read error. The chain combines TRBV7-8 with TRBJ1-6; 7 bases are shared with TRBD1. The length of the CDR3 is 15 residues. Germline V lookup: CDR1 SGHVS, CDR2 FQNEAQ. In DNA form, the CDR3 reads TGTGCCAGCACCTTACAGACAGGGTGGAGTTCACCCCTCCACTTT. This sequence encodes CASTLQTGWSSPLHF. Filled out from reference TRBV7-8 and TRBJ1-6, the complete variable domain reads GAGVSQSPRYKVAKRGQDVALRCDPISGHVSLFWYQQALGQGPEFLTYFQNEAQLDKSGLPSDRFFAERPEGSVSTLKIQRTQQEDSAVYLCASTLQTGWSSPLHFGNGTRLTVT.

The rearrangement joins TRBV9 to TRBJ2-7; D may be TRBD2 (7 bases). Germline V gene data show CDR1 as SGDLS and CDR2 as YYNGEE. Trimming cost V 4 bases and J 0 bases, with 14 bases left between them. The CDR3 extends over 15 amino acids. CDR3 coding DNA: TGTGCCAGCAGCCCAGGGGACTACAGCTCCTACGAGCAGTACTTC. Its translation is CASSPGDYSSYEQYF. Supplemented by reference TRBV9 and TRBJ2-7, the full variable domain reads DSGVTQTPKHLITATGQRVTLRCSPRSGDLSVYWYQQSLDQGLQFLIQYYNGEERAKGNILERFSAQQFPDLHSELNLSSLELGDSALYFCASSPGDYSSYEQYFGPGTRLTVT.

The chain employs TRBV6-5 and TRBJ1-3; D remains unclear. This CDR3 contains 14 residues. V dropped 9 bases and J dropped 0 bases, with 12 bases sitting between them. The V gene's germline CDR1 is MNHEY and CDR2 SVGAGI. CDR3 bases: TGTGCCAGTAAGAAAGGAGCCTCTGGAAACACCATATATTTT. Its translation: CASKKGASGNTIYF.

V is TRBV5-4 and J is TRBJ2-1, with D possibly TRBD2 on 6 matching bases. CDR3 length equals 15 residues. The V gene lost 4 bases and the J gene lost 6 bases, with 17 bases spanning the gap. Germline values: CDR1 SGHNT, CDR2 YYREEE (reference sequence). CDR3 DNA: TGTGCCAGCAGCGCCCGGAGGGCGACTACCAATGAGCAGTTCTTC. This translates into CASSARRATTNEQFF. Drawing the rest from reference TRBV5-4 and TRBJ2-1, the complete variable domain is ETGVTQSPTHLIKTRGQQVTLRCSSQSGHNTVSWYQQALGQGPQFIFQYYREEENGRGNFPPRFSGLQFPNYSSELNVNALELDDSALYLCASSARRATTNEQFFGPGTRLTVL.

This clone showed up just once. The chain combines TRBV12-5 with TRBJ2-7, with D unclear. Germline V gene sequence: CDR1 LGHNT, CDR2 FRNRAP. Trimming took 4 bases from V and 0 from J, leaving 1 base between them. The CDR3 length is 11 residues. CDR3 sequence reads: CASGSSYEQYF. The CDR3 nucleotides are TGTGCTAGTGGTTCCTCCTACGAGCAGTACTTC.

The chain recombines TRBV6-6 with TRBJ1-5; no definite D call. This CDR3 has 13 residues. V lost 7 bases, J lost 2 bases, and 9 bases lay in between. From germline, CDR1 is MNHNY and CDR2 SVGAGI (reference sequence). The chain's CDR3 is CASNWQGNQPQHF. CDR3 bases: TGTGCCAGCAATTGGCAGGGCAATCAGCCCCAGCATTTT.

The chain joins TRBV7-2 to TRBJ1-1; tentatively, D is TRBD1 (5 bases). Germline lookup yields CDR1 SGHTA and CDR2 FQGNSA. The V end lost 0 bases, the J end lost 10 bases, and 12 bases lay between the germline ends. The length of the CDR3 is 13 residues. The CDR3 bases are TGTGCCAGCAGCTTAGCGCGGGACTACAGAGCTTTCTTT. As protein: CASSLARDYRAFF.

The genes are TRBV19 and TRBJ1-2; TRBD1 agrees at 7 bases. The J segment lost 0 bases and the V segment lost 5 bases, leaving 6 bases of the junction unmatched. This CDR3 contains 15 residues. Looked up from germline, CDR1 is LNHDA and CDR2 is SQIVND (reference sequence). Here the CDR3 DNA reads TGTGCCAGTAGTCCAACCGACAGGGCTAACTATGGCTACACCTTC. Its translation is CASSPTDRANYGYTF.

The chain has TRBV6-6 and TRBJ1-5; D is uncertain. Per germline, CDR1 MNHNY and CDR2 SVGAGI (reference sequence). The CDR3 spans 15 residues. The V end was cut by 7 bases, the J end by 3 bases, with 16 bases between. The CDR3 nucleotides read TGTGCCAGCACGTTACGTGAGGTGGACAATCAGCCCCAGCATTTT. Its protein product is CASTLREVDNQPQHF.

The chain has TRBV10-3 and TRBJ1-5; TRBD1 is a possible D gene (5 bases). Trimming cost V 4 bases and J 6 bases, with 19 bases left between them. The germline CDR1 and CDR2 sequences are ENHRY and SYGVKD. CDR3 length: 16 amino acids. This chain's CDR3 is CAISGGGGSHPQPQHF. The CDR3 nucleotides are TGTGCCATCAGTGGGGGTGGGGGGTCCCATCCTCAGCCCCAGCATTTT.

V and J are TRBV19 and TRBJ2-1, with a possible D match to TRBD1 (5 bases). The CDR3 runs 13 residues. Germline lookup yields CDR1 LNHDA and CDR2 SQIVND (reference sequence). Trimming cost V 6 bases and J 4 bases, with 10 bases left between them. In nucleotides, the CDR3 is TGTGCCAGTAGCACTGACAGTTACAATGAGCAGTTCTTC. Encoded protein: CASSTDSYNEQFF.

The genes are TRBV27 and TRBJ1-1; the D gene is possibly TRBD1 (5 bases). Germline V lookup: CDR1 MNHEY, CDR2 SMNVEV (reference sequence). The CDR3 is 15 amino acids. Trimming cost V 3 bases and J 4 bases, with 15 bases left between them. This chain's CDR3 is CASSFYGGVGTEAFF. As DNA, the CDR3 is TGTGCCAGCAGTTTTTATGGGGGAGTAGGCACTGAAGCTTTCTTT.

The V gene is TRBV25-1, the J gene TRBJ1-6; 10 bases align to TRBD1. V trimming: 6 bases; J trimming: 6 bases; junction bases outside the gene matches: 2. The germline V gene encodes CDR1 MGHDK and CDR2 SYGVNS. The CDR3 totals 14 residues. For the CDR3, the DNA is TGTGCCAGCAGCGGGACAGGGGCTAATTCACCCCTCCACTTT. Residues: CASSGTGANSPLHF.

This chain uses TRBV25-1 with TRBJ1-1, with D hard to call. With 6 bases removed from V and 6 bases from J, the gap between germline ends came to 17 bases. The CDR3 length is 14 residues. The germline CDR1 and CDR2 sequences are MGHDK and SYGVNS. The CDR3, as DNA: TGTGCCAGCAGGCGGGGTTCGAATAGCGCTGAAGCTTTCTTT. Its protein product is CASRRGSNSAEAFF.

The chain couples TRBV25-1 to TRBJ2-3; weak D call: TRBD2 (5 bases). Per germline, CDR1 MGHDK and CDR2 SYGVNS. The CDR3 covers 15 residues. Trimming removed 2 bases at V and 0 bases at J, with 9 bases between. CDR3: CASSEGRGSTDTQYF. The CDR3 bases are TGTGCCAGCAGTGAAGGCCGGGGTAGCACAGATACGCAGTATTTT.

V gene TRBV7-8 combines with J gene TRBJ2-3, with 7 bases fitting TRBD1. Trimming removed 5 bases from V and 3 bases from J; junction bases left unmatched: 11. In germline, CDR1 is SGHVS, CDR2 FQNEAQ. This CDR3 is 16 amino acids long. Here the CDR3 reads CASSGDRDRTTDTQYF. The CDR3 DNA is TGTGCCAGCAGCGGAGACAGGGACCGCACGACAGATACGCAGTATTTT.

The chain has TRBV6-5 and TRBJ2-6, with 7 bases matching TRBD1. Germline V gene lookup returns CDR1 MNHEY and CDR2 SVGAGI. The CDR3 length is 15 residues. Unmatched junction bases numbered 4, after V lost 4 bases and J lost 4 bases. Here the CDR3 reads CASSLQGSGANVLTF. CDR3 bases: TGTGCCAGCAGTTTACAGGGGTCCGGGGCCAACGTCCTGACTTTC.

J is TRBJ2-7 and V is TRBV6-5; the match to TRBD2 covers 7 bases. The CDR3 has 14 residues. V lost 4 bases to trimming and J lost 0 bases; unmatched junction nucleotides: 3. Germline V gives CDR1 MNHEY, CDR2 SVGAGI. CDR3 bases: TGTGCCAGCAGTTTGGGGAGGGTCTCCTACGAGCAGTACTTC. It specifies CASSLGRVSYEQYF.

The chain links TRBV2 to TRBJ2-7; 11 bases are a match to TRBD1. There are 14 residues in the CDR3. Germline CDR1 SNHLY, CDR2 FYNNEI. J was trimmed by 5 bases and V by 7 bases; bases with no gene match: 7. The CDR3 nucleotides are TGTGCCAGCATACCTAGGACAGGGGGCGACGAGCAGTACTTC. This encodes CASIPRTGGDEQYF.

This clone showed up just a few times. V is TRBV29-1 and J is TRBJ1-1; perhaps TRBD1 as D (5 bases). The CDR3 runs 13 residues. V dropped 7 bases and J dropped 0 bases, with 12 bases sitting between them. Germline CDR1 SQVTM, CDR2 ANQGSEA. CDR3 amino acids: CSALRGVNTEAFF. The CDR3 nucleotides read TGCAGCGCCCTTAGAGGGGTGAACACTGAAGCTTTCTTT.

This rearrangement joins TRBV7-2 to TRBJ1-5; D unresolved. Trimming shortened V by 4 bases and J by 2 bases, and 6 bases separated the two germline ends. From germline, CDR1 is SGHTA and CDR2 FQGNSA. The CDR3 spans 13 residues. The CDR3 sequence: CASSSDRNQPQHF. Here the CDR3 DNA reads TGTGCCAGCAGCTCGGACCGCAATCAGCCCCAGCATTTT.

This chain links TRBV9 with TRBJ1-2; D gene ambiguous. Germline assignment: CDR1 SGDLS and CDR2 YYNGEE. Trimming pared 4 bases from V and 0 bases from J, leaving 13 bases between. The CDR3 is 15 residues long. CDR3 sequence: CASSPHEFPNYGYTF. Written as DNA, the CDR3 is TGTGCCAGCAGCCCTCACGAGTTCCCTAACTATGGCTACACCTTC.

By its share, this clone is medium-sized. The chain employs TRBV7-6 and TRBJ1-5; no firm D call. The CDR3 is 14 amino acids. Trimming left V 3 bases short and J 4 bases short, with 10 bases between. Germline V gene lookup returns CDR1 SGHVS and CDR2 FNYEAQ. In DNA form, the CDR3 reads TGTGCCAGCAGCTTTGGAGCGGGGAATCAGCCCCAGCATTTT. Its translation: CASSFGAGNQPQHF.

This chain uses TRBV5-8 with TRBJ1-5; TRBD1 might be the D (6 bases). Trimming took off 0 bases at V and 3 bases at J, with 13 bases between the two ends. The germline gives CDR1 SGHTS, CDR2 YDEGEE. This CDR3 comprises 16 residues. The CDR3 is CASSLDPDSFNQPQHF. The CDR3 DNA reads as TGTGCCAGCAGCTTGGATCCGGACAGTTTCAATCAGCCCCAGCATTTT. Complete variable domain (other parts from reference TRBV5-8 and TRBJ1-5): EAGVTQSPTHLIKTRGQQATLRCSPISGHTSVYWYQQALGLGLQFLLWYDEGEERNRGNFPPRFSGRQFPNYSSELNVNALELEDSALYLCASSLDPDSFNQPQHFGDGTRLSIL.

The chain is built from TRBV5-1 and TRBJ2-3, with D possibly being TRBD2 (6 bases). From germline, CDR1 is SGHRS and CDR2 YFSETQ. The V gene lost 4 bases and the J gene lost 2 bases, with 8 bases spanning the gap. The CDR3 consists of 13 residues. The CDR3 sequence is CASSAGFTDTQYF. CDR3 nucleotide sequence: TGCGCCAGCAGCGCGGGATTCACAGATACGCAGTATTTT.

The J gene is TRBJ2-5, the V gene TRBV19, with 10 bases lining up with TRBD2. V shed 5 bases, J shed 5 bases, and the junction held 8 bases outside the gene matches. CDR3 length: 15 residues. Germline CDR1 reads LNHDA; CDR2 reads SQIVND (reference sequence). DNA of the CDR3: TGTGCCAGTAGTCCCCTGGAGCGGGAGGGGGAGACCCAGTACTTC. Translated, it gives CASSPLEREGETQYF.